This T cell receptor beta chain stems from a study of T-cell reconstitution after alpha-beta-depleted transplantation in children. Preparation of the TCRbeta library used unique molecular identifiers. TCRdb analysed the PCR reads with MiXCR anew, one entry per CDR3 protein. The sample includes 70,000 to 100,000 distinct CDR3 sequences, about 12% of them seen just once. This CDR3 region has 18 residues. Germline-derived CDR1 and CDR2 are LGHDT and YNNKEL (reference sequence). The TCR sequence derives from a human donor who donated a stem cell graft to a child with inherited bone marrow failure. Here the sequenced sample was PBMCs from the stem cell graft donor, taken from the stem cell graft. The rearrangement links TRBV3-1 to TRBJ2-3; maybe TRBD1 (6 bases). The CDR3 loop reads CTCSSSVGACYGTDTQYF. The CDR3, as DNA: TGTACCTGCAGCTCATCGGTGGGGGCCTGTTACGGCACAGATACGCAGTATTTT.